There are a few counts of the clone carrying this T cell receptor (beta chain). From the 5' RACE reads, TCRdb called clonotypes with MiXCR, one entry per CDR3 protein. The table records 300,000 to 400,000 distinct CDR3 sequences, about 15% of them present only once. CDR1 DFQATT and CDR2 SNEGSKA come from the germline V gene (reference sequence). The CDR3 consists of 14 residues. With V trimmed by 6 bases and J by 4 bases, 8 bases remained unmatched. This sample is drawn from a study of T-cell memory formation after mild COVID-19. The genes are TRBV20-1 and TRBJ1-1, with TRBD1 matching 10 bases. Sequencing used PBMCs or a T cell subset sorted from them (not recorded which). This clonotype was sampled from a man between 18 and 29 years old who had mild COVID-19 (a few samples of this study predate the infection). Cell type and time point are not known. This CDR3 reads CSAEGGQGSTEAFF. CDR3 sequence (DNA): TGCAGTGCGGAGGGGGGACAGGGGAGCACTGAAGCTTTCTTT.